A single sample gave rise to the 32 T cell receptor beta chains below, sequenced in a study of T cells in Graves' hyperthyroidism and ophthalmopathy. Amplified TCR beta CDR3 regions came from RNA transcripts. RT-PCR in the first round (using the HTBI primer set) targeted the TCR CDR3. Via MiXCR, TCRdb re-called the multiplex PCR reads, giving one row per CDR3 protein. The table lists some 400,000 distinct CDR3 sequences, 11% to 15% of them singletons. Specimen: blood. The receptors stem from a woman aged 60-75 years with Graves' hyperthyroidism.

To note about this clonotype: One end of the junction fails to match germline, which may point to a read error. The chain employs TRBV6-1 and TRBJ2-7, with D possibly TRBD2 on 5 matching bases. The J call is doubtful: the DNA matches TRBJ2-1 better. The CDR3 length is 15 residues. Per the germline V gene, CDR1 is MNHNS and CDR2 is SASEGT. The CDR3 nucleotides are TGCGCCAGCAGTGGGGTGAGGGCGGATGACTACGAGCAGTTCTTC. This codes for CASSGVRADDYEQFF.

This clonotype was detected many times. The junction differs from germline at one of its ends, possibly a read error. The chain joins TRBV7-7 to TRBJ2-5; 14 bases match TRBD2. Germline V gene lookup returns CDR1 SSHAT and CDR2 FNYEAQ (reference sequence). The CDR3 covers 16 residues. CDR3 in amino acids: CASSRGTSGSKETQYF. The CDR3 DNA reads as TGTGCTAGCAGCAGAGGGACTAGCGGGAGTAAGGAGACCCAGTACTTC. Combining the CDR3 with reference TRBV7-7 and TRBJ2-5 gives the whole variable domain GAGVSQSPRYKVTKRGQDVTLRCDPISSHATLYWYQQALGQGPEFLTYFNYEAQPDKSGLPSDRFSAERPEGSISTLTIQRTEQRDSAMYRCASSRGTSGSKETQYFGPGTRLLVL.

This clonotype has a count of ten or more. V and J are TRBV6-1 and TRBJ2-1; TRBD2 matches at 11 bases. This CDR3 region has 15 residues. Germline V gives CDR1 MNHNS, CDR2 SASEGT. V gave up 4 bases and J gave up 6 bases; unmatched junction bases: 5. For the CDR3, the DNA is TGTGCCAGCAGTGCCGGGACTAGCGGATTCAATGAGCAGTTCTTC. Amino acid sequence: CASSAGTSGFNEQFF.

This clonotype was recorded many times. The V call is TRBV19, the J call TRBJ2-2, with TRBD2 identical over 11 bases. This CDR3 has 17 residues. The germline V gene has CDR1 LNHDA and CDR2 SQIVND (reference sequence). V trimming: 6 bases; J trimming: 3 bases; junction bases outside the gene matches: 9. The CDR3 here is CASSSSGRALDTGELFF. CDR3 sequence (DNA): TGTGCCAGTAGCAGTAGCGGGAGGGCCCTCGACACCGGGGAGCTGTTTTTT.

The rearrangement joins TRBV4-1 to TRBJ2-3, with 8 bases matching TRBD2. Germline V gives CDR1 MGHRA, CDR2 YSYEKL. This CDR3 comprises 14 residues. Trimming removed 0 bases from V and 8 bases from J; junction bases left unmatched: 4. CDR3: CASSQDRGLGTQYF. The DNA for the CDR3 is TGCGCCAGCAGCCAAGACAGGGGACTAGGTACGCAGTATTTT.

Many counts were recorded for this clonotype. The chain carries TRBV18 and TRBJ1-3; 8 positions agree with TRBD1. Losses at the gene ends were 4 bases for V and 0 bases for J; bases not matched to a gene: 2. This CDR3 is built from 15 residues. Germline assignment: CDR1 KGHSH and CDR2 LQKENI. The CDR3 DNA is TGTGCCAGCTCACGAGACAGGGGCTCTGGAAACACCATATATTTT. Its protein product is CASSRDRGSGNTIYF.

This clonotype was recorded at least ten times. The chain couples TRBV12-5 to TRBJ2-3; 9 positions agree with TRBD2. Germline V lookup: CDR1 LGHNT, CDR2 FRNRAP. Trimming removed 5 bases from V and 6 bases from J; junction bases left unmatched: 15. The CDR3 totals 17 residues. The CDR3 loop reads CASGLRLAGKVTDTQYF. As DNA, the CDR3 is TGTGCTAGTGGTCTCAGGCTAGCGGGAAAAGTCACGGATACGCAGTATTTT. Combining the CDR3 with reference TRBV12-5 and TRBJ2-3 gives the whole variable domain DARVTQTPRHKVTEMGQEVTMRCQPILGHNTVFWYRQTMMQGLELLAYFRNRAPLDDSGMPKDRFSAEMPDATLATLKIQPSEPRDSAVYFCASGLRLAGKVTDTQYFGPGTRLTVL.

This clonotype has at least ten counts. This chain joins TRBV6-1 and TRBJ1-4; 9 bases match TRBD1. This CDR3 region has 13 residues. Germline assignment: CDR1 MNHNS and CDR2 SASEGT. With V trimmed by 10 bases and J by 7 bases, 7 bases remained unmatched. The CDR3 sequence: CATGTGYAEKLFF. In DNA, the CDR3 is TGTGCCACTGGGACAGGGTACGCTGAAAAACTGTTTTTT.

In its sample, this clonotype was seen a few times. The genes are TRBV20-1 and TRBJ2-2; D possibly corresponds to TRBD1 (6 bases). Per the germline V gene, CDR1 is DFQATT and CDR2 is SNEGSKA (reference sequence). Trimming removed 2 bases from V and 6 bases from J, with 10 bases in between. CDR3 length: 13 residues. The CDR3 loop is CSARRQAAGELFF. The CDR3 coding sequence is TGCAGTGCTAGAAGACAGGCGGCCGGGGAGCTGTTTTTT.

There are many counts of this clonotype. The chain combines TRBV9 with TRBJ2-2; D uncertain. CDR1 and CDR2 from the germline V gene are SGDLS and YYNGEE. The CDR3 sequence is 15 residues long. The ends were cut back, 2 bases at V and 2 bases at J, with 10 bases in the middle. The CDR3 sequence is CASSVSGVNTGELFF. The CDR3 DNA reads TGTGCCAGCAGCGTCTCTGGAGTTAACACCGGGGAGCTGTTTTTT.

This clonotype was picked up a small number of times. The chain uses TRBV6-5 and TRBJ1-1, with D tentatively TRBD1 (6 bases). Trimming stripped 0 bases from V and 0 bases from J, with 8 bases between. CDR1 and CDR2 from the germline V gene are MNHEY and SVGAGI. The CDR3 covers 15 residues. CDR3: CASSYSDSMNTEAFF. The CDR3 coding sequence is TGTGCCAGCAGTTACTCGGACAGCATGAACACTGAAGCTTTCTTT.

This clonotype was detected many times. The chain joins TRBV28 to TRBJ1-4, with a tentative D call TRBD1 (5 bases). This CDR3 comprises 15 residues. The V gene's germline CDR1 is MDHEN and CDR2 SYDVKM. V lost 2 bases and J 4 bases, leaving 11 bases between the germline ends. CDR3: CASSLGGQGNEKLFF. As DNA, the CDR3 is TGTGCCAGCAGTTTAGGTGGGCAGGGTAATGAAAAACTGTTTTTT. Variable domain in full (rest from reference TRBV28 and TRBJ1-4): DVKVTQSSRYLVKRTGEKVFLECVQDMDHENMFWYRQDPGLGLRLIYFSYDVKMKEKGDIPEGYSVSREKKERFSLILESASTNQTSMYLCASSLGGQGNEKLFFGSGTQLSVL.

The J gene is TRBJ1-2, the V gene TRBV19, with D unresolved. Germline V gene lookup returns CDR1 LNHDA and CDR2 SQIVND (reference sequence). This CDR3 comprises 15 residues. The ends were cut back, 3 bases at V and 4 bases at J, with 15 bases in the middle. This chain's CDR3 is CASSMGREALYGYTF. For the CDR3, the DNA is TGTGCCAGTAGTATGGGTCGGGAGGCCCTCTATGGCTACACCTTC.

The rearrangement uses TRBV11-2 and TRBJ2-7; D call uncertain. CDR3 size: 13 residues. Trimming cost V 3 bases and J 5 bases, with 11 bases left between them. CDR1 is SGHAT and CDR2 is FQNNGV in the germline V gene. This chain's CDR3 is CASSLSLPNEQYF. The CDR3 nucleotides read TGTGCCAGCAGCTTGTCCCTCCCAAACGAGCAGTACTTC.

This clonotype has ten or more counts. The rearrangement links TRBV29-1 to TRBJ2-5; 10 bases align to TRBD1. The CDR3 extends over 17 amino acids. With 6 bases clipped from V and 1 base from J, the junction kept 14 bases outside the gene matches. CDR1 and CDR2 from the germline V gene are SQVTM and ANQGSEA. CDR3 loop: CSVDFGQGGAPQETQYF. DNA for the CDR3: TGCAGCGTCGATTTCGGACAGGGGGGGGCTCCCCAAGAGACCCAGTACTTC. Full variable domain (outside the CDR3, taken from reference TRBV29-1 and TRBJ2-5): SAVISQKPSRDICQRGTSLTIQCQVDSQVTMMFWYRQQPGQSLTLIATANQGSEATYESGFVIDKFPISRPNLTFSTLTVSNMSPEDSSIYLCSVDFGQGGAPQETQYFGPGTRLLVL.

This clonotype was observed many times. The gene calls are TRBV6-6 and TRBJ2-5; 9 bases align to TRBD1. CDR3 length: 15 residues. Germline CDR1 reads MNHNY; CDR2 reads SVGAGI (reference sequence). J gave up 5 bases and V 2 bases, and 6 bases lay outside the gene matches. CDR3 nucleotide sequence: TGTGCCAGCAGTTACGGGGACAGGGTCTGGGAGACCCAGTACTTC. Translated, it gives CASSYGDRVWETQYF.

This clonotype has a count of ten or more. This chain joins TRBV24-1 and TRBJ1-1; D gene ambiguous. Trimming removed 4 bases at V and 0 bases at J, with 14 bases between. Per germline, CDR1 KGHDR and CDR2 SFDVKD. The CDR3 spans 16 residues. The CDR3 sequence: CATSDPRTNLNTEAFF. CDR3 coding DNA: TGTGCCACCAGTGACCCAAGGACTAATTTGAACACTGAAGCTTTCTTT.

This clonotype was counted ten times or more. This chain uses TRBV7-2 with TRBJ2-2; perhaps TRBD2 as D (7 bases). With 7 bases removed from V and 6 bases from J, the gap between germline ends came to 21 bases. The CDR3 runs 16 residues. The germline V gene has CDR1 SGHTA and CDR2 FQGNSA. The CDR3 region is CASTRWGGRGAGELFF. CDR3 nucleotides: TGTGCCAGCACCCGCTGGGGGGGGCGCGGTGCCGGGGAGCTGTTTTTT.

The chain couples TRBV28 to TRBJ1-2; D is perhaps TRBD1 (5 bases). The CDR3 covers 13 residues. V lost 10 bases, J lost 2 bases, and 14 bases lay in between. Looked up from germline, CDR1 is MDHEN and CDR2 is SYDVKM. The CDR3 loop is CAIQVPPNYGYTF. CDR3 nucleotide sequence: TGTGCCATACAGGTTCCCCCAAACTATGGCTACACCTTC.

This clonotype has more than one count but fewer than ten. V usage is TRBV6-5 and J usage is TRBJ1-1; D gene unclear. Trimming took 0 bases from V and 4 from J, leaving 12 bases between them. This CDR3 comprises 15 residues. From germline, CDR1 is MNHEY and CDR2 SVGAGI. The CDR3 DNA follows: TGTGCCAGCAGTTACTCGGGAGGCCTGGGCACTGAAGCTTTCTTT. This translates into CASSYSGGLGTEAFF.

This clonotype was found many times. Here the CDR3 reads CASSPDRVTNYGYTF. The CDR3 DNA reads as TGTGCCAGCAGTCCGGACAGGGTCACCAACTATGGCTACACCTTC. This chain joins TRBV27 and TRBJ1-2; 8 bases are shared with TRBD1. CDR3 size: 15 residues. Germline V gene data show CDR1 as MNHEY and CDR2 as SMNVEV (reference sequence). Trimming took 5 bases from V and 2 from J; bases not matched to a gene: 7.

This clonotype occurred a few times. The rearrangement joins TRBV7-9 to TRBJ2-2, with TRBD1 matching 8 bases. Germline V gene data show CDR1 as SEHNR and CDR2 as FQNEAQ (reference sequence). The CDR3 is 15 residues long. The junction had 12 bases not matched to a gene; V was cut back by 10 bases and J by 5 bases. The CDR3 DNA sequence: TGTGCCACCATAGCCTCAGGGGGCGAAACCGGGGAGCTGTTTTTT. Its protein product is CATIASGGETGELFF.

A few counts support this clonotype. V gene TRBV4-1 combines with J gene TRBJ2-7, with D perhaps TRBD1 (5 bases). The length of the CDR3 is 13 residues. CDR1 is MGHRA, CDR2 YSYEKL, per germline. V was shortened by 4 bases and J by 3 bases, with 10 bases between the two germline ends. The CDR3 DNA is TGCGCCAGCAGCCGACAGACCTACTACGAGCAGTACTTC. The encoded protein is CASSRQTYYEQYF.

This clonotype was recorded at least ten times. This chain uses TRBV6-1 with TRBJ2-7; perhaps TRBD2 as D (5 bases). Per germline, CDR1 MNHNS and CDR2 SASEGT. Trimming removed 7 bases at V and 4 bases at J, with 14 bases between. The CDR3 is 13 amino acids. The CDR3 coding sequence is TGTGCCAGCACGTTCCCCCCGGGATACGAGCAGTACTTC. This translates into CASTFPPGYEQYF.

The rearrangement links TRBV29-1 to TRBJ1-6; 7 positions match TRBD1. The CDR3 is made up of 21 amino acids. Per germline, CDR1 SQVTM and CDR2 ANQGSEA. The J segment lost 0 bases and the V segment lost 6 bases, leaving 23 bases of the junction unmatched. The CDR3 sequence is CSVAPEPDRLTLSSYNSPLHF. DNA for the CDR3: TGCAGCGTAGCCCCAGAACCGGACAGGCTAACCTTGAGCTCCTATAATTCACCCCTCCACTTT.

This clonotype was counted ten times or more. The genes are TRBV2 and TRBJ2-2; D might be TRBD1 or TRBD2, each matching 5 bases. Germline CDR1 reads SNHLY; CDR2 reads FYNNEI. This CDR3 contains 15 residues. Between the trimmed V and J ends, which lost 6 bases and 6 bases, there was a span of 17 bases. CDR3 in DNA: TGTGCCAGCAGGAATTCCGGGACCCAGGCCGGGGAGCTGTTTTTT. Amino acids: CASRNSGTQAGELFF.

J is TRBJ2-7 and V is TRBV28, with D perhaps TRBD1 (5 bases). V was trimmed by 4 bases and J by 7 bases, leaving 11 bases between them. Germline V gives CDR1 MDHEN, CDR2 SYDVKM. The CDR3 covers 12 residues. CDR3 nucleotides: TGTGCCAGCAGTTCTCCGACAGAAGAGCAGTACTTC. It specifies CASSSPTEEQYF.

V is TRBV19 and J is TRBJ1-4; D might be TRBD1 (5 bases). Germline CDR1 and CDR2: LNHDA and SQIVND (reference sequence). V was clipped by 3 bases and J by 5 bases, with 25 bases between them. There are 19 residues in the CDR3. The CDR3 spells CASSIRSWDPRVMNEKLFF. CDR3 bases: TGTGCCAGTAGTATTCGGTCTTGGGACCCCCGCGTGATGAATGAAAAACTGTTTTTT.

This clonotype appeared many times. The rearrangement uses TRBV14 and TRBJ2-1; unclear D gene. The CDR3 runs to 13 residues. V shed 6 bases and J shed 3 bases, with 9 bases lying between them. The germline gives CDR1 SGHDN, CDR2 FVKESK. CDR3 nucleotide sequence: TGTGCCAGCAGTTCCAACAGCTACAATGAGCAGTTCTTC. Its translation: CASSSNSYNEQFF.

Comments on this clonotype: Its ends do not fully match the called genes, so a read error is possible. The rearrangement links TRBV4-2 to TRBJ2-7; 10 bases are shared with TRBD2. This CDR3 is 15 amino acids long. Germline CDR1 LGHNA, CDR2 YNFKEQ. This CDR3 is CASSQERLAGDEQYF. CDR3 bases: TGTGCCAGCAGTCAAGAGCGTCTAGCGGGAGACGAGCAGTACTTC.

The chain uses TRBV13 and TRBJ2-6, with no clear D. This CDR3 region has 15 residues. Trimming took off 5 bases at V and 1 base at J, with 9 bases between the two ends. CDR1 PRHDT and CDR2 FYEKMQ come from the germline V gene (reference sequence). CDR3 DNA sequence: TGTGCCAGCAGCCCCTTGGGGTCTGGGGCCAACGTCCTGACTTTC. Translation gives CASSPLGSGANVLTF.

CDR3 nucleotide sequence: TGTGCCAGCAGCCTAGCGGGAGCTACAGCCAAAAACATTCAGTACTTC. Translated, it gives CASSLAGATAKNIQYF. The chain carries TRBV12-3 or TRBV12-4 and TRBJ2-4; 10 nucleotides line up with TRBD2. This CDR3 spans 16 amino acids. The ends lost 6 bases at V and 0 bases at J; junction bases unmatched: 5.